This T cell receptor beta chain was profiled in a study of blood T cell repertoires in COVID-19. Study at large: The United States, Italy and Spain supplied acute and convalescent COVID-19 samples. Nucleic acid was either cDNA or gDNA, and it came from T cells, B-cell-depleted T cells, or PBMCs.

Original processing methods: Amplification with reference gene primers provided the estimates of nucleated cell counts. TCRdb's table, derived via immunoSEQ multiplex PCR, lists solely in-frame clones and lacks some. V and J calls plus clone size are reproduced from that table; the DNA served to infer D and trimming. This sample has fewer than 250,000 clones, with 88% found just once. The CDR3 consists of 13 residues. Per germline, CDR1 SGHNT and CDR2 YYREEE (reference sequence). Trimming cost V 0 bases and J 4 bases, with 5 bases left between them. The sample was peripheral blood. This TCR derives from a man between 40 and 49 years old with acute or convalescent COVID-19. This chain connects TRBV5-4 to TRBJ1-5; no firm D call. CDR3 DNA sequence: TGTGCCAGCAGCTTGGTCCCGAATCAGCCCCAGCATTTT. Its translation is CASSLVPNQPQHF.